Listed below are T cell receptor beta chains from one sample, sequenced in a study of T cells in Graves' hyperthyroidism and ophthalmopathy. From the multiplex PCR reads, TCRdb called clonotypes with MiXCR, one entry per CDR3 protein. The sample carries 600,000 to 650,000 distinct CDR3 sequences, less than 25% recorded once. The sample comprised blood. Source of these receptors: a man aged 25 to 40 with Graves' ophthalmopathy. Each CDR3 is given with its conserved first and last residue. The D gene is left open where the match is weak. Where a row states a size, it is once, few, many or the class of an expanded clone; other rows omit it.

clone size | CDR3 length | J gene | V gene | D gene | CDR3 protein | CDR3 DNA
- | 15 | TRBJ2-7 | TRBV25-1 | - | CASSGRDTPTYEQYF | TGTGCCAGCAGTGGCCGGGACACCCCGACCTACGAGCAGTACTTC
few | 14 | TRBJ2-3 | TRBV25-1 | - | CASSEGQNTDTQYF | TGTGCCAGCAGTGAAGGACAGAACACAGATACGCAGTATTTT
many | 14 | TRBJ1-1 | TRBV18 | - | CASSPPPIGTEAFF | TGTGCCAGCTCACCCCCCCCCATAGGGACTGAAGCTTTCTTT
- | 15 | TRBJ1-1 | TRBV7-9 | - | CASRPPVGLNTEAFF | TGTGCCAGCAGGCCCCCAGTAGGGTTGAACACTGAAGCTTTCTTT
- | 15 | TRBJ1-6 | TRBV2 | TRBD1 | CASSVGTGENSPLHF | TGTGCCAGCAGTGTGGGGACAGGGGAGAATTCACCCCTCCACTTT
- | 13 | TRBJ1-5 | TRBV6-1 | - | CASSSITNQPQHF | TGTGCCAGCAGTTCAATTACCAATCAGCCCCAGCATTTT
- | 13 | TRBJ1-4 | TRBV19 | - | CASSIHLHEKLFF | TGTGCCAGTAGTATCCACCTTCATGAAAAACTGTTTTTT
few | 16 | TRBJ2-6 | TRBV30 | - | CAWSRGKFSGANVLTF | TGTGCCTGGAGTCGTGGGAAGTTCTCTGGGGCCAACGTCCTGACTTTC
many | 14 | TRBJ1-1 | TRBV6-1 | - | CASSSGKVNTEAFF | TGTGCCAGCAGTTCAGGGAAGGTGAACACTGAAGCTTTCTTT
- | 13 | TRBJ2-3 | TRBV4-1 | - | CASSQYLQDTQYF | TGCGCCAGCAGCCAATATCTTCAAGATACGCAGTATTTT
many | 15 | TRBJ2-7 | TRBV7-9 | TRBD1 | CASSFVGTGSYEQYF | TGTGCCAGCAGCTTCGTCGGGACAGGGAGCTACGAGCAGTACTTC
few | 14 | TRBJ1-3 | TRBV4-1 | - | CASSQYRTGNTIYF | TGCGCCAGCAGCCAATACAGGACTGGAAACACCATATATTTT
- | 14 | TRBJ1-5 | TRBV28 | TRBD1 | CASSWAQGTQPQHF | TGTGCCAGCAGTTGGGCACAGGGGACTCAGCCCCAGCATTTT
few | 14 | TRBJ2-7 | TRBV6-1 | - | CASSPGGGWFEQYF | TGTGCCAGCAGTCCCGGAGGGGGATGGTTTGAGCAGTACTTC
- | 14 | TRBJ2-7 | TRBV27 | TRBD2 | CASSVLAGVREQYF | TGTGCCAGCAGTGTACTAGCGGGAGTACGTGAGCAGTACTTC
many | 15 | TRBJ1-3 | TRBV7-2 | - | CASSLVWGPGNTIYF | TGTGCCAGCAGCTTAGTCTGGGGGCCTGGAAACACCATATATTTT
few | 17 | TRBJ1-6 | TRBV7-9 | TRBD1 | CASSLDRGSSYNSPLHF | TGTGCCAGCAGCTTAGACAGGGGGAGCTCCTATAATTCACCCCTCCACTTT
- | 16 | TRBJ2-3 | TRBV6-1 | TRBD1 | CASSEASGQGTDTQYF | TGTGCCAGCAGTGAAGCCTCGGGACAGGGGACAGATACGCAGTATTTT
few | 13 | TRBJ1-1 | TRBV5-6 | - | CASAPVGNAEAFF | TGTGCCAGCGCCCCTGTGGGGAACGCTGAAGCTTTCTTT
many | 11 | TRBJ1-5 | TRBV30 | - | CAWSVRGPQHF | TGTGCCTGGAGTGTCCGGGGGCCCCAGCATTTT
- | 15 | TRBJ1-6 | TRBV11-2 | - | CASSLQGLVDSPLHF | TGTGCCAGCAGCTTACAGGGGTTAGTCGATTCACCCCTCCACTTT
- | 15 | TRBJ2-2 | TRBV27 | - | CASSPRATLGGELFF | TGTGCCAGCAGTCCAAGGGCCACTCTGGGCGGGGAGCTGTTTTTT
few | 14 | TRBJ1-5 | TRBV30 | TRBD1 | CAWSSGQGNQPQHF | TGTGCCTGGAGTTCGGGACAGGGAAATCAGCCCCAGCATTTT
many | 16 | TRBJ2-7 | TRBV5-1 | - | CASSPVGGESSYEQYF | TGCGCCAGCAGCCCGGTTGGGGGAGAAAGCTCCTACGAGCAGTACTTC
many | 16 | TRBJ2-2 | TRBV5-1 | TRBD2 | CASSSGTSGNTGELFF | TGCGCCAGCAGCTCAGGGACTAGCGGGAACACCGGGGAGCTGTTTTTT
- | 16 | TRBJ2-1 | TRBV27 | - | CASSPIARPPTNEQFF | TGTGCCAGCAGCCCAATAGCGCGACCTCCGACGAATGAGCAGTTCTTC
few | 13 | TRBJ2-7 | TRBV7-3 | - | CASSLSGEDEQYF | TGTGCCAGCAGCTTATCAGGGGAGGACGAGCAGTACTTC
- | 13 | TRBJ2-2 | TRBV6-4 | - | CASSVSNTGELFF | TGTGCCAGCAGTGTGTCGAACACCGGGGAGCTGTTTTTT
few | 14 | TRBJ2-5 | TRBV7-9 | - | CASSLGLFQETQYF | TGTGCCAGCAGCTTAGGACTCTTCCAAGAGACCCAGTACTTC
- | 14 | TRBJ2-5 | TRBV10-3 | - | CAISGRQGQETQYF | TGTGCCATCAGTGGACGGCAGGGCCAGGAGACCCAGTACTTC
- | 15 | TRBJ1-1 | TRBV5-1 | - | CASSPAGGANTEAFF | TGCGCCAGCAGCCCAGCGGGGGGCGCGAACACTGAAGCTTTCTTT
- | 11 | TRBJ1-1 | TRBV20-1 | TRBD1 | CSAREGTGAFF | TGCAGTGCTAGAGAAGGGACAGGCGCTTTCTTT